This entry lists 14 T cell receptor beta chains sequenced from one sample in a study of early T cells in non-severe SARS-CoV-2 infection. TCRdb fed the 5' RACE reads into MiXCR, producing one record per CDR3 protein. The repertoire holds 30,000 to 45,000 distinct CDR3 sequences, with over 8.5% as singletons. Sequences were obtained from whole blood. These receptors were collected from an adult who was a healthcare worker with PCR-confirmed SARS-CoV-2 infection or an uninfected control (not recorded which).

Many counts were recorded for this clonotype. J is TRBJ1-2 and V is TRBV20-1, with a tentative D call TRBD1 (6 bases). The CDR3 is 13 residues long. V dropped 1 base and J dropped 7 bases, with 13 bases sitting between them. Per the germline V gene, CDR1 is DFQATT and CDR2 is SNEGSKA (reference sequence). DNA for the CDR3: TGCAGTGCTAGAGGAGGGGGGGACCCTGGCTACACCTTC. Its protein product is CSARGGGDPGYTF.

This clonotype was picked up many times. V is TRBV20-1 and J is TRBJ1-4; D is perhaps TRBD1 (5 bases). This CDR3 has 15 residues. Trimming left V 1 base short and J 4 bases short, with 13 bases between. In germline, CDR1 is DFQATT, CDR2 SNEGSKA (reference sequence). The CDR3 DNA is TGCAGTGCTAGAGCGTTCGGGGCCCTTAATGAAAAACTGTTTTTT. Its translation: CSARAFGALNEKLFF.

There are many counts of this clonotype. CDR3 protein: CAWSGQGSQVKNIQYF. CDR3 in DNA: TGTGCCTGGTCGGGACAAGGTTCACAAGTCAAAAACATTCAGTACTTC. The chain links TRBV30 to TRBJ2-4; D might be TRBD1 (6 bases). Germline loops: CDR1 GTSNPN, CDR2 SVGIG (reference sequence). The CDR3 has 16 amino acids. The V and J ends lost 5 bases and 3 bases respectively, with 20 bases between them.

This clonotype was observed at least ten times. The chain is built from TRBV3-1 and TRBJ1-2, with D unresolved. The V gene's germline CDR1 is LGHDT and CDR2 YNNKEL (reference sequence). V was shortened by 0 bases and J by 8 bases, with 7 bases between the two germline ends. This CDR3 is 12 amino acids long. The CDR3 loop is CASSQEERGYTF. CDR3 DNA sequence: TGTGCCAGCAGCCAAGAGGAACGGGGCTACACCTTC.

At least ten counts were recorded for this clonotype. The J gene is TRBJ1-2, the V gene TRBV4-2, with unresolved D. V was pared by 1 base and J by 7 bases, with 7 bases between. The CDR3 is made up of 12 amino acids. Germline lookup yields CDR1 LGHNA and CDR2 YNFKEQ. CDR3 residues: CASSQGNGGYTF. The CDR3 DNA follows: TGTGCCAGCAGCCAAGGAAATGGTGGCTACACCTTC.

This clonotype showed up many times. The rearrangement uses TRBV3-1 and TRBJ1-3; D perhaps matches TRBD1 (5 bases). Germline V CDR1 and CDR2: LGHDT, YNNKEL (reference sequence). The length of the CDR3 is 13 residues. V was clipped by 6 bases and J by 3 bases, with 9 bases between them. The CDR3 bases are TGTGCCAGCAGGCCTCAGGGTGGAAACACCATATATTTT. Translation gives CASRPQGGNTIYF.

There are many counts of this clonotype. The chain couples TRBV20-1 to TRBJ2-3; 7 bases line up with TRBD2. J gave up 0 bases and V 1 base, and 7 bases lay outside the gene matches. This CDR3 has 16 amino acids. Germline CDR1 reads DFQATT; CDR2 reads SNEGSKA (reference sequence). Here the CDR3 DNA reads TGCAGTGCTAGAGGAACAAGCGGGACTAGCACAGATACGCAGTATTTT. Translation gives CSARGTSGTSTDTQYF.

In DNA form, the CDR3 reads TGCAGTTCCCGGGACCCCAGGGGGGACACTGAAGCTTTCTTT. Translating it yields CSSRDPRGDTEAFF. The chain couples TRBV20-1 to TRBJ1-1, with TRBD1 identical over 7 bases. Germline loops: CDR1 DFQATT, CDR2 SNEGSKA (reference sequence). This CDR3 has 14 residues. V dropped 8 bases and J dropped 3; count of bases not matched to a gene: 12.

This clonotype came up many times. The chain uses TRBV11-1 and TRBJ1-5, with 7 bases lining up with TRBD1. V dropped 3 bases and J dropped 5; count of bases not matched to a gene: 10. Germline assignment: CDR1 SGHAT and CDR2 FQDESV (reference sequence). The CDR3 is made up of 16 amino acids. The CDR3 loop reads CASSFLGTDGDQPQHF. CDR3 bases: TGTGCCAGCAGCTTCCTAGGGACAGATGGCGATCAGCCCCAGCATTTT.

The chain recombines TRBV2 with TRBJ2-3; D might be TRBD2 (6 bases). There are 15 residues in the CDR3. The V end was cut by 8 bases, the J end by 5 bases, with 20 bases between. Looked up from germline, CDR1 is SNHLY and CDR2 is FYNNEI. The CDR3 DNA follows: TGTGCCAGCCTGGCTATAGCGGCTCATGGAGATACGCAGTATTTT. This gives the protein CASLAIAAHGDTQYF.

This clonotype occurred many times. The CDR3 protein is CASSYAAGTAPYSSPLHF. In DNA, the CDR3 is TGTGCCAGCAGTTACGCCGCCGGGACCGCTCCCTACAGCTCACCCCTCCACTTT. The chain links TRBV6-2 or TRBV6-3 to TRBJ1-6, with D tentatively TRBD1 (5 bases). The V gene lost 2 bases and the J gene lost 10 bases, with 24 bases spanning the gap. The CDR3 loop spans 18 amino acids. The germline V gene has CDR1 MNHEY and CDR2 SVGEGT.

The table lists this clonotype with many counts. This chain's CDR3 is CSARTGVTNYGYTF. The CDR3 bases are TGCAGCGCCCGTACAGGCGTGACTAACTATGGCTACACCTTC. The chain carries TRBV29-1 and TRBJ1-2, with D possibly matching TRBD1 (5 bases). The CDR3 runs 14 residues. V was pared by 7 bases and J by 0 bases, with 15 bases between. Germline CDR1 reads SQVTM; CDR2 reads ANQGSEA.

This clonotype was counted at least ten times. The rearrangement links TRBV16 to TRBJ2-1; no definite D call. Germline loops: CDR1 KGHSY, CDR2 FQNENV. The CDR3 runs to 11 residues. Trimming stripped 5 bases from V and 9 bases from J, with 8 bases between. The CDR3 DNA follows: TGTGCCAGCAGCATTTTTCTTGAGCAGTTCTTC. Encoded protein: CASSIFLEQFF.

This clonotype came up a few times. As DNA, the CDR3 is TGTGCCAGCAGCTTACGGCGGGGGGGCACCGGGGAGCTGTTTTTT. Translation: CASSLRRGGTGELFF. The gene calls are TRBV7-2 and TRBJ2-2; the match to TRBD2 covers 9 bases. The V segment lost 2 bases and the J segment 4 bases; nucleotides outside the gene matches: 2. Germline values: CDR1 SGHTA, CDR2 FQGNSA. This CDR3 comprises 15 residues.